This passage covers 14 T cell receptor beta chains from one sample sequenced in a study of T cell responses to AZD1222 COVID-19 vaccine. Profiling relied on immunoSEQ multiplex PCR, and the TCRdb table lists in-frame clones only, not all of them. Seen here are about 120,000 clones, roughly 90% observed once, and the top ten hold 7.9%. The starting material was peripheral blood, obtained 28 days after the second AZD1222 dose. The receptors stem from an adult who received the AZD1222 COVID-19 vaccine.

The rearrangement links TRBV5-1 to TRBJ2-3, with D possibly TRBD2 on 5 matching bases. Germline-derived CDR1 and CDR2 are SGHRS and YFSETQ. The germline V and J ends were trimmed by 4 bases and 6 bases, with 18 bases remaining between them. This CDR3 is built from 15 residues. The DNA for the CDR3 is TGCGCCAGCAGCGTGGAGGCTAGATCCTCCGATACGCAGTATTTT. It is translated as CASSVEARSSDTQYF.

This chain uses TRBV15 with TRBJ1-4, with D possibly TRBD1 on 6 matching bases. With 2 bases removed from V and 0 bases from J, the gap between germline ends came to 7 bases. This CDR3 comprises 15 residues. Per the germline V gene, CDR1 is LNHNV and CDR2 is YYDKDF (reference sequence). The CDR3 sequence is CATSRRDTTNEKLFF. The CDR3 DNA reads TGTGCCACCAGCAGAAGGGACACAACTAATGAAAAACTGTTTTTT. The full variable domain, in which reference TRBV15 and TRBJ1-4 provide the parts outside the CDR3, is DAMVIQNPRYQVTQFGKPVTLSCSQTLNHNVMYWYQQKSSQAPKLLFHYYDKDFNNEADTPDNFQSRRPNTSFCFLDIRSPGLGDTAMYLCATSRRDTTNEKLFFGSGTQLSVL.

The chain employs TRBV29-1 and TRBJ2-7; D ambiguous. Germline CDR1 is SQVTM and CDR2 is ANQGSEA. This CDR3 region has 13 residues. V was trimmed by 1 base and J by 6 bases, leaving 13 bases between them. The CDR3 DNA reads TGCAGCGTTGAAGGGCAGGATGGGGTCGAGCAGTACTTC. Protein: CSVEGQDGVEQYF.

The sample holds one count of this clone. CDR3 nucleotide sequence: TGTGCCAGTAGTCCGAACCCTAGCAACGAGCAGTACTTC. Translating it yields CASSPNPSNEQYF. This chain uses TRBV19 with TRBJ2-7, with D possibly TRBD2 on 5 matching bases. Trimming removed 5 bases from V and 5 bases from J, with 13 bases in between. The CDR3 extends over 13 amino acids. In germline, CDR1 is LNHDA, CDR2 SQIVND (reference sequence).

The genes are TRBV18 and TRBJ1-3, with D uncertain. This CDR3 has 17 amino acids. CDR1 is KGHSH, CDR2 LQKENI, per germline. The V end was cut by 1 base, the J end by 0 bases, with 13 bases between. CDR3 bases: TGTGCCAGCTCACCACAAGCGGTGGCCCACTCTGGAAACACCATATATTTT. It yields the protein CASSPQAVAHSGNTIYF.

The gene calls are TRBV24-1 and TRBJ1-5, with unresolved D. CDR1 and CDR2 (germline): KGHDR, SFDVKD. Trimming pared 2 bases from V and 10 bases from J, leaving 14 bases between. This CDR3 is built from 14 residues. The CDR3 region has the DNA TGTGCCACCAGTGATTCATACGCCGGTCGACCCCAGCATTTT. As protein: CATSDSYAGRPQHF.

The chain couples TRBV20-1 to TRBJ2-5; no reliable D call. This CDR3 contains 11 residues. Germline V lookup: CDR1 DFQATT, CDR2 SNEGSKA (reference sequence). With 2 bases removed from V and 8 bases from J, the gap between germline ends came to 9 bases. CDR3 residues: CSARIQHTQYF. As DNA, the CDR3 is TGCAGTGCTAGAATACAACACACCCAGTACTTC.

The table lists this clone with a count of one. The chain is built from TRBV6-6 and TRBJ1-1; no reliable D call. Between the trimmed V and J ends, which lost 5 bases and 4 bases, there was a span of 11 bases. The CDR3 covers 13 residues. CDR1 and CDR2 from the germline V gene are MNHNY and SVGAGI (reference sequence). CDR3 sequence: CASSPTWGTEAFF. CDR3 nucleotides: TGTGCCAGCAGTCCCACGTGGGGCACTGAAGCTTTCTTT.

The gene calls are TRBV4-1 and TRBJ1-5; a weak D match, TRBD1 (5 bases). Deletions cut 1 base from V and 5 bases from J, with 12 bases between. The CDR3 extends over 15 amino acids. In germline, CDR1 is MGHRA, CDR2 YSYEKL. CDR3 sequence reads: CASSQAGSGDQPQHF. The CDR3 DNA is TGCGCCAGCAGCCAAGCAGGGAGTGGCGATCAGCCCCAGCATTTT.

This clone was recorded only once. The chain links TRBV29-1 to TRBJ1-2; 8 bases match TRBD1. The germline gives CDR1 SQVTM, CDR2 ANQGSEA. The CDR3 extends over 13 amino acids. J gave up 8 bases and V 4 bases, and 9 bases lay outside the gene matches. In DNA form, the CDR3 reads TGCAGCGTTGTGGGTCAGGGGGCGCGCGGCTACACCTTC. It codes for CSVVGQGARGYTF.

The rearrangement joins TRBV29-1 to TRBJ2-5, with D perhaps matching TRBD2 (6 bases). Between the trimmed V and J ends, which lost 4 bases and 4 bases, there was a span of 10 bases. Germline CDR1 and CDR2: SQVTM and ANQGSEA. The CDR3 totals 12 residues. The CDR3 protein is CSVAGTGETQYF. In DNA form, the CDR3 reads TGCAGCGTTGCTGGGACTGGAGAGACCCAGTACTTC.

V and J are TRBV7-9 and TRBJ2-2; the match to TRBD2 covers 9 bases. Germline assignment: CDR1 SEHNR and CDR2 FQNEAQ (reference sequence). The CDR3 covers 18 residues. After removal of 2 bases from V and 3 bases from J, the junction contained 10 bases not matched to a gene. CDR3 bases: TGTGCCAGCAGCTTAAGAGGCGGGAGGGCCCGGGACACCGGGGAGCTGTTTTTT. As protein: CASSLRGGRARDTGELFF. The full variable domain, its missing parts supplied by reference TRBV7-9 and TRBJ2-2, is DTGVSQNPRHKITKRGQNVTFRCDPISEHNRLYWYRQTLGQGPEFLTYFQNEAQLEKSRLLSDRFSAERPKGSFSTLEIQRTEQGDSAMYLCASSLRGGRARDTGELFFGEGSRLTVL.

The gene calls are TRBV28 and TRBJ1-5; TRBD1 matches at 7 bases. Germline-derived CDR1 and CDR2 are MDHEN and SYDVKM. V dropped 4 bases and J dropped 0; count of bases not matched to a gene: 6. This CDR3 spans 16 amino acids. The CDR3 nucleotides read TGTGCCAGCAGTTCTGACAGGGAATTTAGCAATCAGCCCCAGCATTTT. Its translation: CASSSDREFSNQPQHF.

This sequence joins TRBV5-4 and TRBJ2-1, with 10 bases fitting TRBD2. The ends lost 8 bases at V and 5 bases at J; junction bases unmatched: 10. This CDR3 is built from 15 residues. Germline V CDR1 and CDR2: SGHNT, YYREEE (reference sequence). This CDR3 is CASRKAGGSDNEQFF. In nucleotides, the CDR3 is TGTGCCAGTAGAAAAGCGGGGGGGTCAGACAATGAGCAGTTCTTC.